Presented here are 20 T cell receptor beta chains from one specimen sequenced in a study of shared clonotypes between healthy human individuals. Sequencing was performed with immunoSEQ multiplex PCR; in TCRdb, only in-frame clones are kept and a portion is missing. The data contain about 710,000 clones, over 55% of them singletons. The sample consisted of memory CD4+ T cells sorted from blood. As to subset: CD45RA-negative fraction. The receptors stem from a woman aged 30 to 39 in good health.

This clone has only a few counts. The rearrangement joins TRBV30 to TRBJ1-2; D possibly corresponds to TRBD1 (6 bases). CDR1 is GTSNPN and CDR2 is SVGIG in the germline V gene (reference sequence). Trimming took off 5 bases at V and 5 bases at J, with 18 bases between the two ends. CDR3 length: 14 amino acids. CDR3 nucleotides: TGTGCCTGGGCATCCCCCCGGGGGGCTTATGGCTACACCTTC. Protein: CAWASPRGAYGYTF. Looking up the rest from reference TRBV30 and TRBJ1-2 gives the full variable domain: SQTIHQWPATLVQPVGSPLSLECTVEGTSNPNLYWYRQAAGRGLQLLFYSVGIGQISSEVPQNLSASRPQDRQFILSSKKLLLSDSGFYLCAWASPRGAYGYTFGSGTRLTVV.

The V call is TRBV6-1, the J call TRBJ1-2; no reliable D call. The CDR3 extends over 15 amino acids. CDR1 is MNHNS, CDR2 SASEGT, per germline. V was clipped by 6 bases and J by 0 bases, with 14 bases between them. CDR3 in DNA: TGTGCCAGCAGAATTTCTGACACTCCTAACTATGGCTACACCTTC. Its protein product is CASRISDTPNYGYTF.

The chain employs TRBV7-6 and TRBJ2-5; 10 bases are a match to TRBD2. V lost 5 bases to trimming and J lost 5 bases; unmatched junction nucleotides: 11. Germline-derived CDR1 and CDR2 are SGHVS and FNYEAQ. The CDR3 extends over 16 amino acids. The DNA of the CDR3 is TGTGCCAGCAGCCCCCAAGCGGGAGGGTACAGCGAGACCCAGTACTTC. It encodes CASSPQAGGYSETQYF. Supplemented by reference TRBV7-6 and TRBJ2-5, the full variable domain reads GAGVSQSPRYKVTKRGQDVALRCDPISGHVSLYWYRQALGQGPEFLTYFNYEAQQDKSGLPNDRFSAERPEGSISTLTIQRTEQRDSAMYRCASSPQAGGYSETQYFGPGTRLLVL.

This CDR3 is CASRLLAGTGEGYTF. The CDR3, as DNA: TGTGCCAGCAGACTCCTCGCCGGGACAGGGGAAGGCTACACCTTC. The V gene is TRBV28, the J gene TRBJ1-2; 10 nucleotides match TRBD1. CDR1 and CDR2 from the germline V gene are MDHEN and SYDVKM. The CDR3 has 15 residues. Unmatched junction bases numbered 12, after V lost 6 bases and J lost 8 bases.

The V and J genes are TRBV4-2 and TRBJ1-1; 7 bases align to TRBD1. The CDR3 spans 16 residues. Trimming removed 2 bases from V and 2 bases from J; junction bases left unmatched: 8. The germline V gene encodes CDR1 LGHNA and CDR2 YNFKEQ. CDR3 nucleotide sequence: TGTGCCAGCAGCCAACCCACAGGGGCCCTAAACACTGAAGCTTTCTTT. Its protein is CASSQPTGALNTEAFF.

This clone was detected many times. The genes are TRBV6-4 and TRBJ2-3, with D possibly being TRBD2 (5 bases). This CDR3 is built from 14 residues. Looked up from germline, CDR1 is MRHNA and CDR2 is SNTAGT. Trimming cost V 0 bases and J 8 bases, with 12 bases left between them. CDR3 sequence reads: CASSDSIRAGTQYF. The CDR3 DNA is TGTGCCAGCAGTGACTCGATTCGGGCGGGTACGCAGTATTTT.

This clone has only one observation. The V call is TRBV6-1, the J call TRBJ2-2, with D unclear. Germline V CDR1 and CDR2: MNHNS, SASEGT. Trimming shortened V by 1 base and J by 6 bases, and 12 bases separated the two germline ends. This CDR3 is built from 15 residues. The CDR3 DNA is TGTGCCAGCAGTGAAGTACACACCCCGGCCGGGGAGCTGTTTTTT. Protein product: CASSEVHTPAGELFF.

This clone has more than one count but fewer than ten. This chain joins TRBV23-1 and TRBJ1-5; the D is unclear. TRBV23-1 is recorded as an ORF, its role being uncertain. This CDR3 has 19 amino acids. V dropped 0 bases and J dropped 3 bases, with 21 bases sitting between them. This CDR3 is CASSQSYPRPWVANQPQHF. In DNA form, the CDR3 reads TGCGCCAGCAGTCAATCCTACCCTCGCCCCTGGGTTGCCAATCAGCCCCAGCATTTT.

The chain carries TRBV5-1 and TRBJ1-5; TRBD1 might be the D (6 bases). Trimming stripped 0 bases from V and 8 bases from J, with 12 bases between. The length of the CDR3 is 14 residues. Germline V lookup: CDR1 SGHRS, CDR2 YFSETQ. CDR3 in DNA: TGCGCCAGCAGCTTGGGACAGGACGTTGAGCCCCAGCATTTT. Translation gives CASSLGQDVEPQHF.

The chain uses TRBV27 and TRBJ2-2, with unresolved D. The V gene lost 3 bases and the J gene lost 0 bases, with 8 bases spanning the gap. CDR3 length: 15 residues. The germline CDR1 and CDR2 sequences are MNHEY and SMNVEV (reference sequence). The CDR3 reads CASSFSIANTGELFF. Written as DNA, the CDR3 is TGTGCCAGCAGTTTTAGTATTGCGAACACCGGGGAGCTGTTTTTT.

The rearrangement joins TRBV30 to TRBJ1-2, with a tentative D call TRBD1 (5 bases). The V end was cut by 8 bases, the J end by 5 bases, with 15 bases between. Germline loops: CDR1 GTSNPN, CDR2 SVGIG (reference sequence). CDR3 size: 12 residues. Written as DNA, the CDR3 is TGTGCCCTATCGCAGGGAGAGTATGGCTACACCTTC. It codes for CALSQGEYGYTF.

The chain recombines TRBV19 with TRBJ2-1; perhaps TRBD2 as D (5 bases). The CDR3 sequence is 14 residues long. V dropped 4 bases and J dropped 5 bases, with 12 bases sitting between them. Germline V CDR1 and CDR2: LNHDA, SQIVND (reference sequence). The CDR3 region is CASSTLADNNEQFF. The CDR3 bases are TGTGCCAGTAGTACCCTAGCAGATAACAATGAGCAGTTCTTC. The entire variable domain, with the rest obtained from reference TRBV19 and TRBJ2-1, is as follows: DGGITQSPKYLFRKEGQNVTLSCEQNLNHDAMYWYRQDPGQGLRLIYYSQIVNDFQKGDIAEGYSVSREKKESFPLTVTSAQKNPTAFYLCASSTLADNNEQFFGPGTRLTVL.

This clone was observed a few times. The same CDR3 is also encoded by other DNA sequences in this sample. The V gene is TRBV7-9, the J gene TRBJ2-2; TRBD1 agrees at 7 bases. The CDR3 covers 13 residues. Germline V gene lookup returns CDR1 SEHNR and CDR2 FQNEAQ (reference sequence). V dropped 6 bases and J dropped 6; count of bases not matched to a gene: 4. The CDR3 loop reads CASRPTGSGELFF. The CDR3 coding sequence is TGTGCCAGCAGGCCGACAGGGTCCGGGGAGCTGTTTTTT.

The chain uses TRBV19 and TRBJ1-5; D not certain. There are 13 residues in the CDR3. Trimming removed 4 bases at V and 5 bases at J, with 9 bases between. The germline V gene has CDR1 LNHDA and CDR2 SQIVND (reference sequence). CDR3 DNA sequence: TGTGCCAGTAGTACTACCAGCTATCAGCCCCAGCATTTT. This translates into CASSTTSYQPQHF.

The chain joins TRBV5-4 to TRBJ1-2; no firm D call. This CDR3 has 13 amino acids. The V end lost 2 bases, the J end lost 8 bases, and 13 bases lay between the germline ends. Looked up from germline, CDR1 is SGHNT and CDR2 is YYREEE (reference sequence). This chain's CDR3 is CASSFSSRAGYTF. The CDR3 nucleotides read TGTGCCAGCAGCTTCTCGTCAAGGGCAGGCTACACCTTC.

The chain carries TRBV25-1 and TRBJ2-1, with D unresolved. CDR1 is MGHDK and CDR2 is SYGVNS in the germline V gene. This CDR3 has 15 amino acids. V lost 0 bases, J lost 4 bases, and 10 bases lay in between. CDR3 residues: CASSEYPGVYNEQFF. The CDR3 DNA follows: TGTGCCAGCAGTGAATATCCTGGCGTTTACAATGAGCAGTTCTTC.

The rearrangement joins TRBV19 to TRBJ2-2; TRBD1 matches 11 bases. CDR3 size: 17 residues. The J segment lost 5 bases and the V segment lost 4 bases, leaving 9 bases of the junction unmatched. CDR1 is LNHDA and CDR2 is SQIVND in the germline V gene (reference sequence). The CDR3 sequence: CASSNHRDRGRTGELFF. CDR3 DNA: TGTGCCAGTAGTAACCACCGGGACAGGGGGAGGACCGGGGAGCTGTTTTTT.

The chain joins TRBV19 to TRBJ1-3, with D possibly being TRBD1 (5 bases). The germline V gene has CDR1 LNHDA and CDR2 SQIVND (reference sequence). The CDR3 runs 16 residues. The V and J ends lost 3 bases and 0 bases respectively, with 12 bases between them. The CDR3 spells CASSIRQGNSGNTIYF. The CDR3 DNA is TGTGCCAGTAGTATTCGGCAGGGCAACTCTGGAAACACCATATATTTT.

Regarding this clone: A much larger clone lies a single base off, so this may be a read error. Other DNA sequences in this specimen translate into the identical CDR3. The rearrangement joins TRBV7-9 to TRBJ1-3, with 7 bases lining up with TRBD1. Per the germline V gene, CDR1 is SEHNR and CDR2 is FQNEAQ (reference sequence). This CDR3 comprises 14 residues. V gave up 5 bases and J gave up 2 bases; unmatched junction bases: 3. The CDR3, as DNA: TGTGCCAGCAGCCTAGACAGGGCTGGAAACACCATATATTTT. Translating it yields CASSLDRAGNTIYF.

The J gene is TRBJ2-7, the V gene TRBV28; 7 bases line up with TRBD2. This CDR3 comprises 15 residues. The trim removed 6 bases at V and 2 bases at J, leaving 10 bases unmatched. Germline CDR1 MDHEN, CDR2 SYDVKM. The CDR3 region is CASSRTEGLAYEQYF. CDR3 DNA: TGTGCCAGCAGCCGAACGGAAGGACTAGCCTACGAGCAGTACTTC. Full variable domain (remainder filled in from reference TRBV28 and TRBJ2-7): DVKVTQSSRYLVKRTGEKVFLECVQDMDHENMFWYRQDPGLGLRLIYFSYDVKMKEKGDIPEGYSVSREKKERFSLILESASTNQTSMYLCASSRTEGLAYEQYFGPGTRLTVT.